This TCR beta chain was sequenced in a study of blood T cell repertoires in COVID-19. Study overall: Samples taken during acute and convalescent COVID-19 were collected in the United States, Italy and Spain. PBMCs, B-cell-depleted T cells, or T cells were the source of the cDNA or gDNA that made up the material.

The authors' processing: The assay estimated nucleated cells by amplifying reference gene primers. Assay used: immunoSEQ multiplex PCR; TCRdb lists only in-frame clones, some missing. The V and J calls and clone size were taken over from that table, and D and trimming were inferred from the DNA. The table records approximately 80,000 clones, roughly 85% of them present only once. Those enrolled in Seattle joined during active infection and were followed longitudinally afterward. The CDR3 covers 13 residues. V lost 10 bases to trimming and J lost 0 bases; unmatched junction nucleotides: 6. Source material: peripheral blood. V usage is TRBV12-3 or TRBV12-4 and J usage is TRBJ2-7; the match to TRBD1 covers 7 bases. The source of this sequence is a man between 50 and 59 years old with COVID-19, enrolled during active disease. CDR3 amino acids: CAITTGPSYEQYF. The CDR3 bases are TGTGCCATAACGACAGGGCCCTCCTACGAGCAGTACTTC.